The 27 T cell receptor beta chains given below trace back to one sample, sequenced in a study of blood T cell repertoires in COVID-19. Method: immunoSEQ multiplex PCR; TCRdb's copy keeps in-frame clones and lacks some. The top ten clones hold less than 4.5% of a sample with roughly 300,000 clones, around 86% of them seen once. The sequenced material came from PBMCs or T cells enriched from blood (not recorded which). Receptors were obtained from a man aged 30-40 years who had recovered from COVID-19.

The V and J genes are TRBV3-1 (or the pseudogene TRBV3-2) and TRBJ2-1, with 11 bases aligning to TRBD1. CDR1 is LGHDT and CDR2 is YNNKEL in the germline V gene (reference sequence). The CDR3 has 15 amino acids. After removal of 1 base from V and 6 bases from J, the junction contained 2 bases not matched to a gene. CDR3 sequence reads: CASSQVGTGGNEQFF. The CDR3 region has the DNA TGTGCCAGCAGCCAAGTTGGGACAGGGGGCAATGAGCAGTTCTTC.

The chain has TRBV2 and TRBJ1-1; tentatively, D is TRBD1 (6 bases). The CDR3 covers 13 residues. Germline loops: CDR1 SNHLY, CDR2 FYNNEI. V was clipped by 6 bases and J by 1 base, with 9 bases between them. The CDR3 is CASRDSQNTEAFF. Written as DNA, the CDR3 is TGTGCCAGCAGGGACAGCCAGAACACTGAAGCTTTCTTT.

Concerning this clone itself: In the same sample, other DNA sequences code for this CDR3. The J gene is TRBJ2-1, the V gene TRBV27; 8 bases match TRBD2. Trimming took 2 bases from V and 4 from J; bases not matched to a gene: 4. Germline assignment: CDR1 MNHEY and CDR2 SMNVEV (reference sequence). The CDR3 loop spans 15 amino acids. The CDR3 DNA sequence: TGTGCCAGCAGTTTAAGGCTAGCGGGTTACAATGAGCAGTTCTTC. This translates into CASSLRLAGYNEQFF.

The chain links TRBV15 to TRBJ1-4; 7 bases line up with TRBD1. The CDR3 length is 16 residues. CDR1 is LNHNV, CDR2 YYDKDF, per germline (reference sequence). Trimming took 1 base from V and 5 from J; bases not matched to a gene: 7. CDR3 sequence (DNA): TGTGCCACCAGCAGAGGTACCCGGGACAGAAATGAAAAACTGTTTTTT. It specifies CATSRGTRDRNEKLFF. The whole variable domain, remainder taken from reference TRBV15 and TRBJ1-4, is DAMVIQNPRYQVTQFGKPVTLSCSQTLNHNVMYWYQQKSSQAPKLLFHYYDKDFNNEADTPDNFQSRRPNTSFCFLDIRSPGLGDTAMYLCATSRGTRDRNEKLFFGSGTQLSVL.

The chain uses TRBV18 and TRBJ2-2, with 7 bases lining up with TRBD1. Germline CDR1 and CDR2: KGHSH and LQKENI. J gave up 5 bases and V 2 bases, and 5 bases lay outside the gene matches. CDR3 length: 15 amino acids. The CDR3 here is CASSPGQVRTGELFF. CDR3 nucleotide sequence: TGTGCCAGCTCACCAGGACAGGTGCGAACCGGGGAGCTGTTTTTT. Filled out from reference TRBV18 and TRBJ2-2, the complete variable domain reads NAGVMQNPRHLVRRRGQEARLRCSPMKGHSHVYWYRQLPEEGLKFMVYLQKENIIDESGMPKERFSAEFPKEGPSILRIQQVVRGDSAAYFCASSPGQVRTGELFFGEGSRLTVL.

The V gene is TRBV5-1, the J gene TRBJ1-1; D is undetermined. CDR3 length equals 16 residues. Germline V CDR1 and CDR2: SGHRS, YFSETQ. Trimming cost V 0 bases and J 1 base, with 13 bases left between them. CDR3 nucleotides: TGCGCCAGCAGCTTGGAGGCGGGGTCGGGGAACACTGAAGCTTTCTTT. Its translation: CASSLEAGSGNTEAFF.

The chain links TRBV21-1 to TRBJ2-3; the table's TRBD1 call for D was not verified on the DNA. TRBV21-1 is given as a pseudogene. This CDR3 has 18 residues. The CDR3 region has the DNA TGTGCCAGCAGCAAAGCGCTGGGGGACAACAAGAGTCTGGATACGCAGTATTTT. This translates into CASSKALGDNKSLDTQYF.

This clone has more than one count but fewer than ten. This chain links TRBV5-1 with TRBJ1-5, with D hard to call. CDR1 and CDR2 (germline): SGHRS, YFSETQ. V was pared by 0 bases and J by 7 bases, with 8 bases between. The CDR3 contains 13 residues. The CDR3 here is CASSLGLGQPQHF. CDR3 DNA sequence: TGCGCCAGCAGCTTGGGGTTGGGCCAGCCCCAGCATTTT.

This clone was detected only once. The chain is built from TRBV5-5 and TRBJ2-1; 12 nucleotides agree with TRBD2. V was clipped by 1 base and J by 8 bases; unmatched bases: 4. Looked up from germline, CDR1 is SGHKS and CDR2 is YYEKEE (reference sequence). The CDR3 contains 15 residues. The CDR3 loop is CASSLSSGRADEQFF. In DNA form, the CDR3 reads TGTGCCAGCAGCTTGTCTAGCGGGAGGGCCGATGAGCAGTTCTTC.

The CDR3 sequence: CSVDGQAVDGYTF. Written as DNA, the CDR3 is TGCAGCGTGGACGGACAGGCGGTGGATGGCTACACCTTC. The chain links TRBV29-1 to TRBJ1-2, with TRBD1 identical over 7 bases. The germline gives CDR1 SQVTM, CDR2 ANQGSEA. This CDR3 has 13 residues. Losses at the gene ends were 6 bases for V and 6 bases for J; bases not matched to a gene: 10.

To note about this clone: This CDR3 is also generated by other DNA sequences in the sample. V is TRBV30 and J is TRBJ2-7, with 7 bases fitting TRBD2. Germline loops: CDR1 GTSNPN, CDR2 SVGIG (reference sequence). The CDR3 runs 12 residues. The J segment lost 2 bases and the V segment lost 4 bases, leaving 2 bases of the junction unmatched. The CDR3 region is CAWTSGAYEQYF. CDR3 bases: TGTGCCTGGACTAGCGGCGCCTACGAGCAGTACTTC.

This clone was recorded once. The chain joins TRBV3-1 (or the pseudogene TRBV3-2) to TRBJ1-4; D uncertain. Looked up from germline, CDR1 is LGHDT and CDR2 is YNNKEL (reference sequence). Trimming took off 2 bases at V and 11 bases at J, with 12 bases between the two ends. The CDR3 is 13 residues long. CDR3 sequence reads: CASSQNPPRKLFF. The CDR3 bases are TGTGCCAGCAGCCAAAACCCCCCCCGGAAACTGTTTTTT.

This chain uses TRBV28 with TRBJ2-1; D perhaps matches TRBD2 (7 bases). V was clipped by 2 bases and J by 5 bases, with 13 bases between them. Germline-derived CDR1 and CDR2 are MDHEN and SYDVKM. The CDR3 sequence is 15 residues long. CDR3 DNA sequence: TGTGCCAGCAGTTTACGGGGGGCGGTCAACAATGAGCAGTTCTTC. This translates into CASSLRGAVNNEQFF.

The gene calls are TRBV10-3 and TRBJ2-3, with D possibly TRBD2 on 6 matching bases. The length of the CDR3 is 18 residues. The germline V gene encodes CDR1 ENHRY and CDR2 SYGVKD. V dropped 6 bases and J dropped 5 bases, with 27 bases sitting between them. The CDR3: CAIRNPLDYSLGGDTQYF. The CDR3 bases are TGTGCCATCAGAAACCCATTAGATTACTCTCTGGGGGGAGATACGCAGTATTTT.

This chain links TRBV7-2 with TRBJ2-2; D is ambiguous. Per germline, CDR1 SGHTA and CDR2 FQGNSA. The length of the CDR3 is 14 residues. V was shortened by 2 bases and J by 1 base, with 5 bases between the two germline ends. CDR3 protein: CASSLYGNTGELFF. CDR3 in DNA: TGTGCCAGCAGCTTATACGGGAACACCGGGGAGCTGTTTTTT.

The CDR3 sequence: CASRTGWGGYTF. CDR3 coding DNA: TGTGCCAGCAGAACAGGGTGGGGCGGCTACACCTTC. The chain employs TRBV12-3 or TRBV12-4 and TRBJ1-2; tentatively, D is TRBD1 (6 bases). Trimming stripped 6 bases from V and 8 bases from J, with 13 bases between. The CDR3 sequence is 12 residues long.

The chain has TRBV11-3 and TRBJ2-5; no definite D call. The CDR3 spans 13 residues. Germline V CDR1 and CDR2: SGHNT, YENEEA. V lost 4 bases to trimming and J lost 3 bases, with 9 bases between them. CDR3 nucleotide sequence: TGTGCCAGCAGCTCCCTCAGCGAAGAGACCCAGTACTTC. Its translation is CASSSLSEETQYF. Full variable domain (missing parts from reference TRBV11-3 and TRBJ2-5): EAGVVQSPRYKIIEKKQPVAFWCNPISGHNTLYWYLQNLGQGPELLIRYENEEAVDDSQLPKDRFSAERLKGVDSTLKIQPAELGDSAVYLCASSSLSEETQYFGPGTRLLVL.

The chain recombines TRBV7-6 with TRBJ2-2; 7 positions match TRBD1. CDR1 SGHVS and CDR2 FNYEAQ come from the germline V gene. The trim removed 2 bases at V and 6 bases at J, leaving 6 bases unmatched. This CDR3 region has 15 residues. CDR3 loop: CASSLPGTEAGELFF. CDR3 sequence (DNA): TGTGCCAGCAGCTTACCTGGGACAGAGGCCGGGGAGCTGTTTTTT. Drawing the rest from reference TRBV7-6 and TRBJ2-2, the complete variable domain is GAGVSQSPRYKVTKRGQDVALRCDPISGHVSLYWYRQALGQGPEFLTYFNYEAQQDKSGLPNDRFSAERPEGSISTLTIQRTEQRDSAMYRCASSLPGTEAGELFFGEGSRLTVL.

The chain uses TRBV11-2 and TRBJ2-5; D is ambiguous. The V gene's germline CDR1 is SGHAT and CDR2 FQNNGV. V lost 5 bases, J lost 4 bases, and 17 bases lay in between. This CDR3 region has 15 residues. CDR3 protein: CASSGNAVAGETQYF. CDR3 coding DNA: TGTGCCAGCAGCGGCAATGCAGTAGCCGGAGAGACCCAGTACTTC.

This sequence joins TRBV7-8 and TRBJ2-1, with D tentatively TRBD2 (6 bases). CDR1 and CDR2 (germline): SGHVS, FQNEAQ. The CDR3 has 14 residues. With 4 bases removed from V and 5 bases from J, the gap between germline ends came to 12 bases. In nucleotides, the CDR3 is TGTGCCAGCAGCTCCCGGGACTTGAACAATGAGCAGTTCTTC. Residues: CASSSRDLNNEQFF.

This clone was detected a few times. The chain uses TRBV6-5 and TRBJ2-2; tentatively, D is TRBD1 (5 bases). Germline V CDR1 and CDR2: MNHEY, SVGAGI. The CDR3 runs to 13 residues. Trimming removed 11 bases at V and 4 bases at J, with 14 bases between. Here the CDR3 DNA reads TGTGCCGGGCAGGGTGTTAGCACCGGGGAGCTGTTTTTT. It specifies CAGQGVSTGELFF.

This chain joins TRBV15 and TRBJ2-1, with D possibly TRBD2 on 5 matching bases. Germline CDR1 is LNHNV and CDR2 is YYDKDF (reference sequence). The CDR3 has 18 residues. V dropped 4 bases and J dropped 3 bases, with 22 bases sitting between them. The chain's CDR3 is CATSTPQSPAGNYNEQFF. The CDR3 DNA reads as TGTGCCACCAGCACCCCCCAGAGTCCGGCGGGCAACTACAATGAGCAGTTCTTC.

The chain is built from TRBV30 and TRBJ1-2; 7 bases are a match to TRBD1. The germline gives CDR1 GTSNPN, CDR2 SVGIG (reference sequence). This CDR3 is 14 amino acids long. The J segment lost 0 bases and the V segment lost 4 bases, leaving 5 bases of the junction unmatched. The CDR3 is CAWTTGSSNYGYTF. CDR3 bases: TGTGCCTGGACGACAGGGTCCTCTAACTATGGCTACACCTTC.

The chain joins TRBV5-4 to TRBJ1-3, with D unclear. V was clipped by 4 bases and J by 1 base, with 12 bases between them. Germline V gives CDR1 SGHNT, CDR2 YYREEE (reference sequence). The CDR3 length is 15 residues. The CDR3 is CASSPDRTSGNTIYF. The CDR3 region has the DNA TGTGCCAGCAGCCCCGACCGGACTTCTGGAAACACCATATATTTT.

CDR3: CASSQRGTGVSPLHF. The CDR3 DNA reads TGTGCCAGCAGCCAAAGGGGGACAGGAGTGTCACCCCTCCACTTT. The gene calls are TRBV14 and TRBJ1-6; 8 bases match TRBD1. Trimming cost V 2 bases and J 10 bases; bases outside gene matches: 7. Germline CDR1 is SGHDN and CDR2 is FVKESK. The CDR3 spans 15 residues. The full variable domain, with the rest looked up from reference TRBV14 and TRBJ1-6, is EAGVTQFPSHSVIEKGQTVTLRCDPISGHDNLYWYRRVMGKEIKFLLHFVKESKQDESGMPNNRFLAERTGGTYSTLKVQPAELEDSGVYFCASSQRGTGVSPLHFGNGTRLTVT.

V is TRBV5-1 and J is TRBJ2-2; a possible D gene is TRBD2 (5 bases). The V end was cut by 4 bases, the J end by 0 bases, with 13 bases between. The CDR3 has 16 amino acids. Germline V gives CDR1 SGHRS, CDR2 YFSETQ. Here the CDR3 reads CASSGGEVANTGELFF. In DNA, the CDR3 is TGCGCCAGCAGCGGAGGAGAGGTGGCGAACACCGGGGAGCTGTTTTTT.

The V and J genes are TRBV11-3 and TRBJ1-2; weak D call: TRBD1 (6 bases). V shed 5 bases and J shed 2 bases, with 18 bases lying between them. The germline CDR1 and CDR2 sequences are SGHNT and YENEEA. The CDR3 length is 16 residues. Here the CDR3 DNA reads TGTGCCAGCAGCACCGGGGGGGCTGACGACAACTATGGCTACACCTTC. It specifies CASSTGGADDNYGYTF. Supplemented by reference TRBV11-3 and TRBJ1-2, the full variable domain reads EAGVVQSPRYKIIEKKQPVAFWCNPISGHNTLYWYLQNLGQGPELLIRYENEEAVDDSQLPKDRFSAERLKGVDSTLKIQPAELGDSAVYLCASSTGGADDNYGYTFGSGTRLTVV.